Listed here are 2 T cell receptor beta chains from one sample, sequenced in a study of human T cells and chemical hapten exposure. TCRdb fed the 5' RACE reads into MiXCR, producing one record per CDR3 protein. This sample has 100,000 to 120,000 distinct CDR3 sequences; approximately 19% occur once, and the top ten carry roughly 2.8%. Someone pulled total RNA out of unfractionated whole blood. These receptors were obtained from a human donor in good health.

The J gene is TRBJ1-5, the V gene TRBV12-3 or TRBV12-4, with TRBD1 identical over 8 bases. The CDR3 extends over 14 amino acids. The V segment lost 6 bases and the J segment 3 bases; nucleotides outside the gene matches: 4. The CDR3 DNA reads as TGTGCCAGCAGCCGGGACAGGCCCAATCAGCCCCAGCATTTT. This codes for CASSRDRPNQPQHF.

The chain combines TRBV5-1 with TRBJ1-1; D unclear. The CDR3 length is 13 residues. The germline CDR1 and CDR2 sequences are SGHRS and YFSETQ. The V and J ends lost 4 bases and 14 bases respectively, with 21 bases between them. The chain's CDR3 is CASSPVEARKAFF. The CDR3 coding sequence is TGCGCCAGCAGCCCCGTTGAGGCCCGCAAGGCCTTCTTT.